This T cell receptor (beta chain) was identified during a study of blood T cell repertoires in COVID-19. The V gene's germline CDR1 is SNHLY and CDR2 FYNNEI. Trimming removed 8 bases at V and 2 bases at J, with 16 bases between. CDR3 size: 15 residues. Produced via immunoSEQ multiplex PCR; TCRdb's table is partial and in-frame only. The data show 150,000 or so clones, 60% to 80% seen once. J is TRBJ1-5 and V is TRBV2; D possibly corresponds to TRBD1 (5 bases). Sequencing was done on a sample of peripheral blood. This sequence originates from a woman aged 50 to 60 with active or convalescent COVID-19. The CDR3, as DNA: TGTGCCAGCCGACTAGGGGTTGGTGGCAATCAGCCCCAGCATTTT. It is translated as CASRLGVGGNQPQHF.